These 27 T cell receptor beta chains originate from one sample sequenced in a study of T cells in Graves' hyperthyroidism and ophthalmopathy. Amplification targeted TCR beta CDR3 regions from RNA transcripts. The primer set for the first-round RT-PCR of the TCR CDR3 was HTBI. Each CDR3 protein is one row after TCRdb ran MiXCR on the multiplex PCR reads. This sample has some 570,000 distinct CDR3 sequences, with approximately 15% found just once. Sequences were obtained from blood. The receptors come from a woman in her late teens or twenties with Graves' ophthalmopathy.

The table lists this clonotype with many counts. CDR3 coding DNA: TGTGCCAGCAGCTCCATCTTAGCGGGAGCGGGAGAGCAGTACTTC. Translated, it gives CASSSILAGAGEQYF. The chain employs TRBV7-9 and TRBJ2-7; TRBD2 agrees at 9 bases. The germline gives CDR1 SEHNR, CDR2 FQNEAQ (reference sequence). The CDR3 is made up of 15 amino acids. Germline trimming cut 4 bases from V and 7 bases from J; bases unmatched to any gene: 11. The full variable domain, rest sourced from reference TRBV7-9 and TRBJ2-7, is DTGVSQNPRHKITKRGQNVTFRCDPISEHNRLYWYRQTLGQGPEFLTYFQNEAQLEKSRLLSDRFSAERPKGSFSTLEIQRTEQGDSAMYLCASSSILAGAGEQYFGPGTRLTVT.

This clonotype was seen only a few times. The chain links TRBV10-2 to TRBJ2-5, with TRBD2 identical over 10 bases. The CDR3 totals 15 residues. J lost 3 bases, V lost 6 bases, and 7 bases had no gene match. The germline CDR1 and CDR2 sequences are WSHSY and SAAADI. In DNA, the CDR3 is TGCGCCAGCAGCCCCGCTAGCGGGAGTGAAGAGACCCAGTACTTC. Protein sequence: CASSPASGSEETQYF.

This clonotype was detected many times. The chain has TRBV11-2 and TRBJ2-7; 7 bases are a match to TRBD2. V gave up 5 bases and J gave up 4 bases; unmatched junction bases: 8. This CDR3 comprises 14 residues. In germline, CDR1 is SGHAT, CDR2 FQNNGV. The DNA for the CDR3 is TGTGCCAGCAGCCTCCGCGGGGGTCTATACGAGCAGTACTTC. It yields the protein CASSLRGGLYEQYF.

This sequence joins TRBV10-3 and TRBJ2-6, with no clear D. Trimming removed 3 bases from V and 0 bases from J, with 6 bases in between. The CDR3 length is 15 residues. Per germline, CDR1 ENHRY and CDR2 SYGVKD. The CDR3 spells CAISDVTSGANVLTF. The DNA of the CDR3 is TGTGCCATCAGTGACGTGACCTCTGGGGCCAACGTCCTGACTTTC.

This clonotype was detected a few times. The chain couples TRBV12-3 or TRBV12-4 to TRBJ2-5, with D perhaps TRBD1 or TRBD2 (6 bases each). The V and J ends lost 7 bases and 5 bases respectively, with 14 bases between them. The CDR3 has 13 residues. Here the CDR3 reads CASTLGGHETQYF. DNA of the CDR3: TGTGCCAGCACCCTAGGGGGGCACGAGACCCAGTACTTC.

This clonotype showed up just a few times. This chain joins TRBV6-5 and TRBJ2-3; D not resolved. Germline assignment: CDR1 MNHEY and CDR2 SVGAGI. This CDR3 is 16 amino acids long. V dropped 0 bases and J dropped 2 bases, with 12 bases sitting between them. The CDR3 protein is CASSYSGYPATDTQYF. In DNA, the CDR3 is TGTGCCAGCAGTTACTCCGGGTACCCAGCCACAGATACGCAGTATTTT.

This clonotype showed up many times. In DNA, the CDR3 is TGTGCCAGCAGCCCCCCCCCTAGCGGGAGCCTCTCCTACGAGCAGTACTTC. It encodes CASSPPPSGSLSYEQYF. This chain links TRBV7-9 with TRBJ2-7, with TRBD2 identical over 10 bases. The J segment lost 0 bases and the V segment lost 5 bases, leaving 10 bases of the junction unmatched. The CDR3 is 17 amino acids. Germline-derived CDR1 and CDR2 are SEHNR and FQNEAQ (reference sequence).

This clonotype was counted only a few times. This chain links TRBV20-1 with TRBJ2-7; TRBD1 aligns across 11 bases. CDR3 size: 14 residues. V was clipped by 3 bases and J by 3 bases; unmatched bases: 4. Germline CDR1 reads DFQATT; CDR2 reads SNEGSKA (reference sequence). Here the CDR3 reads CSASSGQGDYEQYF. CDR3 DNA sequence: TGCAGTGCTAGCTCGGGACAGGGGGACTACGAGCAGTACTTC.

A remark on this clonotype: A junction boundary mismatches the germline segment, possibly from a read error. The rearrangement links TRBV24-1 to TRBJ2-5; 9 nucleotides align to TRBD1. The CDR3 covers 15 residues. The germline V gene has CDR1 KGHDR and CDR2 SFDVKD. For the CDR3, the DNA is TGTGCCGCCAGTGACCCCGGGACAGGGCAAGAGACCCAGTACTTC. Residues: CAASDPGTGQETQYF.

The sample holds many counts of this clonotype. The chain carries TRBV27 and TRBJ1-2; possible D gene TRBD1, 5 bases. Deletions cut 6 bases from V and 6 bases from J, with 11 bases between. The CDR3 consists of 12 residues. Germline CDR1 MNHEY, CDR2 SMNVEV (reference sequence). The CDR3 sequence is CASRSGGDGYTF. CDR3 DNA sequence: TGTGCCAGCAGGAGTGGGGGAGATGGCTACACCTTC.

This clonotype was observed a single time. The rearrangement links TRBV6-1 to TRBJ2-7; TRBD1 might be the D (7 bases). CDR1 and CDR2 (germline): MNHNS, SASEGT. V was shortened by 6 bases and J by 3 bases, with 15 bases between the two germline ends. The CDR3 loop spans 14 amino acids. The CDR3 DNA sequence: TGTGCCAGCAGCAGGGACAGCGGGTTCTACGAGCAGTACTTC. Amino acids: CASSRDSGFYEQYF.

The rearrangement joins TRBV7-3 to TRBJ1-1; a possible D gene is TRBD1 (5 bases). V gave up 5 bases and J gave up 6 bases, with 19 bases separating them. This CDR3 comprises 15 residues. CDR1 and CDR2 (germline): SGHTA, FQGTGA. CDR3 sequence reads: CASSPGGPDCAEAFF. The CDR3 DNA reads TGTGCCAGCAGCCCCGGGGGACCGGACTGCGCTGAAGCTTTCTTT.

The rearrangement links TRBV19 to TRBJ1-4; D unclear. The germline V and J ends were trimmed by 4 bases and 0 bases, with 18 bases remaining between them. This CDR3 has 18 residues. Germline V gene lookup returns CDR1 LNHDA and CDR2 SQIVND (reference sequence). The CDR3 region has the DNA TGTGCCAGTAGTAGGGTGACTAGGGCACTCGCAACTAATGAAAAACTGTTTTTT. This encodes CASSRVTRALATNEKLFF.

The chain recombines TRBV7-9 with TRBJ1-2; D may be TRBD1 (5 bases). The germline V gene encodes CDR1 SEHNR and CDR2 FQNEAQ (reference sequence). The V end lost 4 bases, the J end lost 5 bases, and 8 bases lay between the germline ends. The CDR3 loop spans 12 amino acids. CDR3 DNA: TGTGCCAGCAGCTCGACAGAGTATGGCTACACCTTC. This translates into CASSSTEYGYTF.

The sample holds many counts of this clonotype. The chain joins TRBV7-2 to TRBJ2-3, with D possibly matching TRBD1 (6 bases). V lost 4 bases and J lost 5, with 10 bases in between. Germline assignment: CDR1 SGHTA and CDR2 FQGNSA. The CDR3 runs to 13 residues. CDR3 DNA sequence: TGTGCCAGCAGCTACAGGGAGATAGATACGCAGTATTTT. Its translation: CASSYREIDTQYF.

This clonotype was found many times. The V gene is TRBV7-2, the J gene TRBJ2-3, with 16 nucleotides matching TRBD2. The germline gives CDR1 SGHTA, CDR2 FQGNSA. The CDR3 is made up of 19 amino acids. Germline trimming cut 5 bases from V and 3 bases from J; bases unmatched to any gene: 11. The CDR3 DNA reads TGTGCCAGCAGCCCGGGACTAGCGGGAGGGCCGTCAATTACAGATACGCAGTATTTT. Protein product: CASSPGLAGGPSITDTQYF.

This clonotype was seen at least ten times. CDR3 nucleotide sequence: TGTGCCAGCAGTTACTCTGGGTCCCAAAGTGAGCCCCAGCATTTT. It is translated as CASSYSGSQSEPQHF. The genes are TRBV6-5 and TRBJ1-5; D gene ambiguous. This CDR3 contains 15 residues. Per germline, CDR1 MNHEY and CDR2 SVGAGI. Trimming shortened V by 0 bases and J by 8 bases, and 14 bases separated the two germline ends.

The chain joins TRBV10-3 to TRBJ1-5; D gene ambiguous. Trimming took off 4 bases at V and 8 bases at J, with 12 bases between the two ends. The CDR3 extends over 13 amino acids. CDR1 and CDR2 from the germline V gene are ENHRY and SYGVKD. DNA of the CDR3: TGTGCCATCAGTGCGGGTCCACTTGAGCCCCAGCATTTT. It is translated as CAISAGPLEPQHF.

This clonotype was observed at least ten times. This chain connects TRBV30 to TRBJ2-1, with 7 nucleotides matching TRBD1. Trimming at V came to 5 bases and at J to 2 bases, leaving 6 bases not matched to a gene. Germline assignment: CDR1 GTSNPN and CDR2 SVGIG (reference sequence). The CDR3 loop spans 14 amino acids. The CDR3 reads CAWDLGTAYNEQFF. Written as DNA, the CDR3 is TGTGCCTGGGACCTCGGGACAGCCTACAATGAGCAGTTCTTC.

V usage is TRBV29-1 and J usage is TRBJ2-7; no firm D call. V lost 4 bases and J 2 bases, leaving 9 bases between the germline ends. The CDR3 spans 12 residues. Looked up from germline, CDR1 is SQVTM and CDR2 is ANQGSEA. CDR3 in DNA: TGCAGCGTTGCCTGGGAAACCTACGAGCAGTACTTC. Translating gives CSVAWETYEQYF.

This chain connects TRBV18 to TRBJ1-5, with 9 bases lining up with TRBD1. Germline-derived CDR1 and CDR2 are KGHSH and LQKENI. V trimming: 2 bases; J trimming: 4 bases; junction bases outside the gene matches: 3. The CDR3 runs to 15 residues. Here the CDR3 DNA reads TGTGCCAGCTCACCAATACAGGGGGCGAATCAGCCCCAGCATTTT. As protein: CASSPIQGANQPQHF.

In its sample, this clonotype was seen a few times. V and J are TRBV4-2 and TRBJ2-1; TRBD2 aligns across 8 bases. The V and J ends lost 1 base and 0 bases, in that order; junction bases with no gene match: 8. The CDR3 contains 18 residues. CDR1 is LGHNA, CDR2 YNFKEQ, per germline. The CDR3 coding sequence is TGTGCCAGCAGCCAAGCTTGGTCCAGCGGGAGCTCCTACAATGAGCAGTTCTTC. It yields the protein CASSQAWSSGSSYNEQFF.

This clonotype was found a few times. The CDR3 DNA reads as TGTGCCAGTACCACTGGGGGGGGCTGGGAGAACACTGAAGCTTTCTTT. Its protein product is CASTTGGGWENTEAFF. This chain uses TRBV19 with TRBJ1-1; weak D call: TRBD1 (6 bases). Germline V gene lookup returns CDR1 LNHDA and CDR2 SQIVND (reference sequence). Trimming cost V 7 bases and J 1 base, with 19 bases left between them. This CDR3 is 16 amino acids long.

This clonotype was seen a few times. V is TRBV30 and J is TRBJ1-1, with 8 bases lining up with TRBD1. Unmatched junction bases numbered 10, after V lost 4 bases and J lost 0 bases. The CDR3 length is 16 residues. From germline, CDR1 is GTSNPN and CDR2 SVGIG (reference sequence). CDR3 residues: CAWKIFWDRLNTEAFF. DNA for the CDR3: TGTGCCTGGAAGATATTCTGGGACAGGCTGAACACTGAAGCTTTCTTT.

In DNA form, the CDR3 reads TGTGCCAGCAGCTGGACAGGGCCCGGGACTAGCGGGAGGGCGAGCGAGCAGTACTTC. Its translation: CASSWTGPGTSGRASEQYF. This chain links TRBV7-3 with TRBJ2-7; TRBD2 matches 16 bases. This CDR3 contains 19 residues. Trimming removed 4 bases from V and 6 bases from J; junction bases left unmatched: 15. Germline loops: CDR1 SGHTA, CDR2 FQGTGA.

This clonotype has just a few counts. A read error may explain this, as a much larger clone is one base away. Lacking the conserved final phenylalanine or tryptophan, this CDR3 likely reflects a read error. The gene calls are TRBV7-6 and TRBJ2-1, with 9 nucleotides matching TRBD2. J gave up 3 bases and V 0 bases, and 3 bases lay outside the gene matches. CDR3 size: 16 residues. CDR1 SGHVS and CDR2 FNYEAQ come from the germline V gene. DNA of the CDR3: TGTGCCAGCAGCTTAGCGCTAGCGGGAAACTACAATGAGCAGTTCCTC. Translation: CASSLALAGNYNEQFL.

The rearrangement uses TRBV12-5 and TRBJ2-3; D is tentatively TRBD1 or TRBD2 (7 bases each). Per germline, CDR1 LGHNT and CDR2 FRNRAP. V was cut by 1 base and J by 0 bases, with 32 bases left in between. This CDR3 has 23 amino acids. This CDR3 reads CASGLALPSPGLIRGPSTDTQYF. CDR3 nucleotides: TGTGCTAGTGGTTTGGCCCTACCCTCCCCGGGACTAATAAGGGGGCCTAGCACAGATACGCAGTATTTT.